This T cell receptor beta chain was identified in a study of T-cell memory formation after mild COVID-19. Study-level information: TCR clusters showed largely donor specificity.

The CDR3 totals 14 residues. The germline gives CDR1 MGHRA, CDR2 YSYEKL. V was pared by 0 bases and J by 5 bases, with 9 bases between. A single record per CDR3 protein comes from TCRdb applying MiXCR to the 5' RACE reads. The sample lists approximately 54,000 distinct CDR3 sequences, less than 15% occurring once. The sample holds many counts of this clonotype. Sequencing used PBMCs or a T cell subset sorted from them (not recorded which). This receptor was obtained from a man in his late teens or twenties who had mild COVID-19 (a few samples of this study predate the infection). Cell type and time point are not known. The J gene is TRBJ2-3, the V gene TRBV4-1; D ambiguous. CDR3 nucleotides: TGCGCCAGCAGCCAAGATTGGGGTCGAGATACGCAGTATTTT. Its protein product is CASSQDWGRDTQYF.